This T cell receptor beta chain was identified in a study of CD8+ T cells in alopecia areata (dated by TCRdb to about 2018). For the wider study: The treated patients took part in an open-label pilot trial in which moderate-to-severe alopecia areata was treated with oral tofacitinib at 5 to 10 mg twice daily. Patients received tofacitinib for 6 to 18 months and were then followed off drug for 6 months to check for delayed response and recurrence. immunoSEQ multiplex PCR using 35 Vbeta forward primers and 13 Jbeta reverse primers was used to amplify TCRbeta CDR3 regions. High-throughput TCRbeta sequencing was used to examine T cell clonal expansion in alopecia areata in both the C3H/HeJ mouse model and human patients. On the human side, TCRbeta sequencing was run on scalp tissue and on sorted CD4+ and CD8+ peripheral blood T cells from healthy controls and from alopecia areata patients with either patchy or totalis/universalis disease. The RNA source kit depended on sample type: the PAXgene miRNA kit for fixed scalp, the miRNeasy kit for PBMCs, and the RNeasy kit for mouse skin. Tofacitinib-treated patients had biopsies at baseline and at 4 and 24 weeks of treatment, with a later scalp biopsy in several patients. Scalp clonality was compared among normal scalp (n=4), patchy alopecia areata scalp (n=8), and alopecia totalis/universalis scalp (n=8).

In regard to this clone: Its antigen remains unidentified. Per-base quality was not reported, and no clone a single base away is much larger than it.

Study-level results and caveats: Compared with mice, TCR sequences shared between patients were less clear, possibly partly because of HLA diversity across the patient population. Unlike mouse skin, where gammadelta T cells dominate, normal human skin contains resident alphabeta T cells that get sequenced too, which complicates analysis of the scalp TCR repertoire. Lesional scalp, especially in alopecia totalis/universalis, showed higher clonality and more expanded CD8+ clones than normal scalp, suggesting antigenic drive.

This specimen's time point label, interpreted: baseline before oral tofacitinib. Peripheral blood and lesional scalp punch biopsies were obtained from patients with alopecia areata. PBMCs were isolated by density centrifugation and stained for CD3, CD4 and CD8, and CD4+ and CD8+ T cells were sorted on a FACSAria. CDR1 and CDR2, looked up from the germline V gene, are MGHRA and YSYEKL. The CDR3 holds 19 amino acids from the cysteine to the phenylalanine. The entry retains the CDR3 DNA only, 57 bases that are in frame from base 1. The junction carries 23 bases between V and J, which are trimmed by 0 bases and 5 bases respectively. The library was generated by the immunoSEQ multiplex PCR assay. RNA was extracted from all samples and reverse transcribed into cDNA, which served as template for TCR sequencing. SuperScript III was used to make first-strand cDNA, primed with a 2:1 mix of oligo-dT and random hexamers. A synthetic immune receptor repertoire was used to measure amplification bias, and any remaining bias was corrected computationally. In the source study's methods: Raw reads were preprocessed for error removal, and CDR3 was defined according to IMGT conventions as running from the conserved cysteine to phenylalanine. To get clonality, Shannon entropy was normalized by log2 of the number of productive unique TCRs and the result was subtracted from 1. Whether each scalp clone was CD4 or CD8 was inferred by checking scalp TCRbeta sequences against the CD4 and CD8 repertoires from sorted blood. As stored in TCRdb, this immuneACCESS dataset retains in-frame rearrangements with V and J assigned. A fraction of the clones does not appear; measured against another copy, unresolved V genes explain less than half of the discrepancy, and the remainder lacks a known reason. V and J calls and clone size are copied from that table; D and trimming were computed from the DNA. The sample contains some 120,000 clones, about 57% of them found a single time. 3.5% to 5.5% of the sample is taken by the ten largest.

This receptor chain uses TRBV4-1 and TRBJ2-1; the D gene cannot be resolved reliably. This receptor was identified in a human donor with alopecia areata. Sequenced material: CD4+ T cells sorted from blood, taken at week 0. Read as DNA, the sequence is TGCGCCAGCAGCCAAGATCGCGAATTGAGGCTCTTTCGTAACAATGAGCAGTTCTTC. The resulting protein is CASSQDRELRLFRNNEQFF.